The TCR beta chain under discussion was sequenced for a study of T cell clonality in common variable immunodeficiency. A few counts support this clone. Its cognate antigen is unknown. The read comes to an end 3 residues before the CDR3 does, leaving the germline J gene to fill in the end. This CDR3 region has 14 residues. V was pared by 2 bases and J by 3 bases, with 4 bases of the junction left unmatched. In germline, CDR1 is SGHKS, CDR2 YYEKEE (reference sequence). Study conclusions and caveats: CVID patient heterogeneity limited repertoire-clinical complication correlations. Authors noted CVID clonality's cause needs subpopulation repertoire sequencing.

This table comes from immunoSEQ multiplex PCR, and its TCRdb copy is limited to in-frame clones, with some not included. The table lists about 64,000 clones, with no singletons. The origin of this receptor is a person aged 18 to 75 in good health. Sequenced input: peripheral blood mononuclear cells. J is TRBJ2-7 and V is TRBV5-5; 8 nucleotides line up with TRBD2. The CDR3 loop reads CASSLLAENYEQYF. The part of the CDR3 DNA that was read is TGTGCCAGCAGCTTACTAGCGGAGAACTACGAG.